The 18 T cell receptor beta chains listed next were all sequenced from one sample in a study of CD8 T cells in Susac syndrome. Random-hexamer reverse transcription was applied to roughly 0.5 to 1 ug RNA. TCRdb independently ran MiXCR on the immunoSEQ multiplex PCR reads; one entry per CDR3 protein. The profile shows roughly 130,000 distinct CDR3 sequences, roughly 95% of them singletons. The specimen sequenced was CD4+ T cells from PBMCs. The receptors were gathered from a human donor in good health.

The CDR3 loop is CASSSGGEQFF. The DNA for the CDR3 is TGTGCCAGCTCGTCAGGAGGTGAGCAGTTCTTC. The genes are TRBV18 and TRBJ2-1, with D perhaps TRBD2 (5 bases). This CDR3 has 11 amino acids. In germline, CDR1 is KGHSH, CDR2 LQKENI. Trimming removed 6 bases at V and 9 bases at J, with 9 bases between.

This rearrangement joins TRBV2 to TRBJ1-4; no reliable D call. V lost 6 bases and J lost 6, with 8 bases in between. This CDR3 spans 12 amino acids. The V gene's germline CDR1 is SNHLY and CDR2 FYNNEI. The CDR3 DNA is TGTGCCAGCAGCAAGGACCATGAAAAACTGTTTTTT. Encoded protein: CASSKDHEKLFF. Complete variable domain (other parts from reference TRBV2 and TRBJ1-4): EPEVTQTPSHQVTQMGQEVILRCVPISNHLYFYWYRQILGQKVEFLVSFYNNEISEKSEIFDDQFSVERPDGSNFTLKIRSTKLEDSAMYFCASSKDHEKLFFGSGTQLSVL.

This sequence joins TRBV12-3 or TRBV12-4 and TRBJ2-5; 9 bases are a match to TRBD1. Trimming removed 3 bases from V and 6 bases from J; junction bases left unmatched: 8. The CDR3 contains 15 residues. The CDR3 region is CASSFSGGQGQTQYF. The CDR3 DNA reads TGTGCCAGCAGTTTTTCCGGCGGACAGGGGCAGACCCAGTACTTC.

In DNA, the CDR3 is TGTGCCAGCAGCCTTACAGGGTCGGACTATGGCTACACCTTC. This encodes CASSLTGSDYGYTF. V usage is TRBV5-4 and J usage is TRBJ1-2; D may be TRBD1 (6 bases). The germline V and J ends were trimmed by 4 bases and 3 bases, with 13 bases remaining between them. CDR1 SGHNT and CDR2 YYREEE come from the germline V gene (reference sequence). This CDR3 has 14 residues.

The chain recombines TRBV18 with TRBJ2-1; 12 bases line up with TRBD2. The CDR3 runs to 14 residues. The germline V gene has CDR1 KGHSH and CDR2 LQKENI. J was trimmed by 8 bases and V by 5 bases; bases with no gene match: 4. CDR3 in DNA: TGTGCCAGCTCATCGACTAGCGGGAGTTATGAGCAGTTCTTC. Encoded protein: CASSSTSGSYEQFF.

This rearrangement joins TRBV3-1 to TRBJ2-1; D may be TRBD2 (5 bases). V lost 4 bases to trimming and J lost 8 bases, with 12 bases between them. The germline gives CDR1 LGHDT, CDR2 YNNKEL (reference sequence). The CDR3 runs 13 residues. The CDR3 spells CASSPWAGDEQFF. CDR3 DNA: TGTGCCAGCAGCCCTTGGGCGGGCGATGAGCAGTTCTTC.

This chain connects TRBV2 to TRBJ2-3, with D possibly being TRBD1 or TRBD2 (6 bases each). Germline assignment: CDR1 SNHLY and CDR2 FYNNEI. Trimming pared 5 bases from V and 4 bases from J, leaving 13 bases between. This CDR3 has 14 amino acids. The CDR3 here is CASSQGRTADTQYF. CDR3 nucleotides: TGTGCCAGCAGTCAGGGGAGGACGGCAGATACGCAGTATTTT. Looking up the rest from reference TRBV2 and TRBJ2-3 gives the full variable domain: EPEVTQTPSHQVTQMGQEVILRCVPISNHLYFYWYRQILGQKVEFLVSFYNNEISEKSEIFDDQFSVERPDGSNFTLKIRSTKLEDSAMYFCASSQGRTADTQYFGPGTRLTVL.

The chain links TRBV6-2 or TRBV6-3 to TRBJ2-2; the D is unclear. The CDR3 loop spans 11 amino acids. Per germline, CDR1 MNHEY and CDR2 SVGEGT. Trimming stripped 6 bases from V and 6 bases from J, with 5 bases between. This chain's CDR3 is CASRVAGELFF. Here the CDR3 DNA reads TGTGCCAGCAGGGTCGCCGGGGAGCTGTTTTTT.

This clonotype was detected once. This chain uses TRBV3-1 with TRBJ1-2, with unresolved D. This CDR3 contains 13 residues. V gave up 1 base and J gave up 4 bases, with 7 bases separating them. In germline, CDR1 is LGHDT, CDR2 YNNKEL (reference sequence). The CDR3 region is CASSQVTTYGYTF. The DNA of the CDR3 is TGTGCCAGCAGCCAAGTCACTACCTATGGCTACACCTTC.

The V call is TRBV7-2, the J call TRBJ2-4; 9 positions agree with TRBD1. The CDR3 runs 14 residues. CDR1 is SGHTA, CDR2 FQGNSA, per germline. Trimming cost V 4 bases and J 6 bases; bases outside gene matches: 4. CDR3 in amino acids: CASSSDRGRNIQYF. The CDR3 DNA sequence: TGTGCCAGCAGCTCGGACAGGGGTAGAAACATTCAGTACTTC. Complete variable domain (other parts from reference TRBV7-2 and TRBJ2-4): GAGVSQSPSNKVTEKGKDVELRCDPISGHTALYWYRQSLGQGLEFLIYFQGNSAPDKSGLPSDRFSAERTGGSVSTLTIQRTQQEDSAVYLCASSSDRGRNIQYFGAGTRLSVL.

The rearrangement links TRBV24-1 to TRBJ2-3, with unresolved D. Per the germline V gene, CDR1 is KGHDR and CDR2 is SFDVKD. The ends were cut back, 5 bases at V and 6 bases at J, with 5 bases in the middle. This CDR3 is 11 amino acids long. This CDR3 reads CATSVKDTQYF. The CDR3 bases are TGTGCCACCAGTGTCAAGGATACGCAGTATTTT.

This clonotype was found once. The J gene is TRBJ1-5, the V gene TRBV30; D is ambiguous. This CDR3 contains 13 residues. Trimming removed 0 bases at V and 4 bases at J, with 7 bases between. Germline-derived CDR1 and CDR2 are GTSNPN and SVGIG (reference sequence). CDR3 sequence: CAWSVHGNQPQHF. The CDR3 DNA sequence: TGTGCCTGGAGTGTACACGGGAATCAGCCCCAGCATTTT. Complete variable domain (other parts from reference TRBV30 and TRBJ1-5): SQTIHQWPATLVQPVGSPLSLECTVEGTSNPNLYWYRQAAGRGLQLLFYSVGIGQISSEVPQNLSASRPQDRQFILSSKKLLLSDSGFYLCAWSVHGNQPQHFGDGTRLSIL.

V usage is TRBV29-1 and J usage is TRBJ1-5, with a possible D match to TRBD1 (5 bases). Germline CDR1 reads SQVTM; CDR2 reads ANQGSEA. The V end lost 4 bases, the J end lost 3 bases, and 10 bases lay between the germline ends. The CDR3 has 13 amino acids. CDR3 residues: CSVATAINQPQHF. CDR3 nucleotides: TGCAGCGTTGCGACAGCTATCAATCAGCCCCAGCATTTT.

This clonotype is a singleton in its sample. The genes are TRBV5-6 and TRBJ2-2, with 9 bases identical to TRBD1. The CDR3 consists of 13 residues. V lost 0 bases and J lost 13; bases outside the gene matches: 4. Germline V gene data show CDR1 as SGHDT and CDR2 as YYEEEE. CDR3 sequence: CASSLGTGDALFF. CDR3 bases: TGTGCCAGCAGCTTGGGGACAGGGGATGCGCTGTTTTTT.

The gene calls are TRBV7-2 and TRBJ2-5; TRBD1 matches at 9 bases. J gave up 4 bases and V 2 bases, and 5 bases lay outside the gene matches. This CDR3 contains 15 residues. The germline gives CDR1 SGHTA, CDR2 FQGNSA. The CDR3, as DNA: TGTGCCAGCAGCTTATCCGGGACAGGGTTAGAGACCCAGTACTTC. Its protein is CASSLSGTGLETQYF.

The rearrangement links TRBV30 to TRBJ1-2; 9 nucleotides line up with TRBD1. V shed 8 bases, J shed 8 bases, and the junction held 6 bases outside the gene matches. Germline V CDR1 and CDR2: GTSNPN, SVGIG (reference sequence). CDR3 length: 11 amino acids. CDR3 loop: CAGGQGGGYTF. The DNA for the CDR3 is TGTGCCGGGGGACAGGGAGGGGGCTACACCTTC.

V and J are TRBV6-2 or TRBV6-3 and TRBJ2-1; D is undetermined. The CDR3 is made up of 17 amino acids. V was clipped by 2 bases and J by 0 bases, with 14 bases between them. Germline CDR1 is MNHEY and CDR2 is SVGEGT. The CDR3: CASSYLGPTSSYNEQFF. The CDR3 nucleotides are TGTGCCAGCAGTTACCTTGGGCCGACAAGCTCCTACAATGAGCAGTTCTTC.

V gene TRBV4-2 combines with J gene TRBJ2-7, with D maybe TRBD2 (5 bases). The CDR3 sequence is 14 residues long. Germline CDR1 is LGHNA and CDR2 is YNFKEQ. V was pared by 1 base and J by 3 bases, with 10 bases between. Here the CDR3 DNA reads TGTGCCAGCAGCCAAGGGCCGAGGGACTACGAGCAGTACTTC. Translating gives CASSQGPRDYEQYF.